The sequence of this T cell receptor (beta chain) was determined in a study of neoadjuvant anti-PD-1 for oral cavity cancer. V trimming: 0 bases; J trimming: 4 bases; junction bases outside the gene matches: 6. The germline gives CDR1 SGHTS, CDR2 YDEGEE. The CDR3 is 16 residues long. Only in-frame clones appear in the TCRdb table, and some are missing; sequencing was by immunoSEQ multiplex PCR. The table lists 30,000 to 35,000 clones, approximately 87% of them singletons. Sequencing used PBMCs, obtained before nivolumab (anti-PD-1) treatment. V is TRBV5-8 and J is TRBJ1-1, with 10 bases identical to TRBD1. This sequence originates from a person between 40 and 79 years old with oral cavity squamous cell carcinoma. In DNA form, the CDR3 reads TGTGCCAGCAGCTTGGCGGACAGGGGGTGGACCACTGAAGCTTTCTTT. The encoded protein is CASSLADRGWTTEAFF.